Listed here are 13 T cell receptor beta chains from one sample, sequenced in a study of neurological immune-mediated disorders (dated by TCRdb to the late 2010s). Receptor libraries were prepared by 5' RACE. Sequencing relied on an Illumina HiSeq 2500. TCRdb reprocessed the public reads (quality trimming at Q25 with fastp, clone calling with MiXCR) and kept in-frame beta chains. Identical CDR3 proteins give one entry, which carries the most common genes and DNA. The sample profile shows approximately 41,000 distinct CDR3 sequences; 14% of them were found once. The ten largest account for roughly 3.6% of the sample. The sample comprised CD4+ T cells from blood. The receptors here all came from a woman aged 55-69 years with HTLV-1-associated myelopathy (HAM/TSP).

There are many counts of this clonotype. The V and J genes are TRBV20-1 and TRBJ2-1; TRBD2 agrees at 14 bases. CDR1 and CDR2 from the germline V gene are DFQATT and SNEGSKA (reference sequence). The ends lost 5 bases at V and 3 bases at J; junction bases unmatched: 3. This CDR3 spans 15 amino acids. CDR3 nucleotide sequence: TGCAGTGCTTATGGGACTAGCGGGAGCTACAATGAGCAGTTCTTC. This codes for CSAYGTSGSYNEQFF.

There are many counts of this clonotype. J is TRBJ2-7 and V is TRBV3-1; 12 bases fit TRBD1. V shed 5 bases and J 4 bases; nucleotides not matched to a gene: 6. The length of the CDR3 is 15 residues. Germline V gene lookup returns CDR1 LGHDT and CDR2 YNNKEL (reference sequence). The CDR3 region has the DNA TGTGCCAGCAGCTACCCGGGACAGGGGGCTTACGAGCAGTACTTC. Amino acids: CASSYPGQGAYEQYF.

In this sample, this clonotype turned up many times. The chain employs TRBV5-1 and TRBJ2-3; a weak D match, TRBD1 (5 bases). Germline assignment: CDR1 SGHRS and CDR2 YFSETQ. CDR3 length: 15 residues. V was trimmed by 6 bases and J by 2 bases, leaving 16 bases between them. The CDR3 nucleotides read TGCGCCAGCACCATTGGGTCGACAGTCACAGATACGCAGTATTTT. Amino acid sequence: CASTIGSTVTDTQYF.

CDR3 DNA: TGTGCCAGTAGGCCCAGACAGGGGGCGCAAGATACGCAGTATTTT. Protein product: CASRPRQGAQDTQYF. The rearrangement joins TRBV19 to TRBJ2-3, with 10 bases fitting TRBD1. V shed 6 bases, J shed 5 bases, and the junction held 8 bases outside the gene matches. The CDR3 is 15 amino acids. The germline CDR1 and CDR2 sequences are LNHDA and SQIVND (reference sequence).

There are many counts of this clonotype. V gene TRBV20-1 combines with J gene TRBJ1-2; D is unresolved. Looked up from germline, CDR1 is DFQATT and CDR2 is SNEGSKA (reference sequence). The CDR3 is made up of 13 amino acids. V lost 0 bases to trimming and J lost 1 base, with 6 bases between them. The CDR3 loop reads CSAREGINYGYTF. For the CDR3, the DNA is TGCAGTGCTAGAGAAGGGATTAACTATGGCTACACCTTC.

This clonotype was seen at least ten times. This chain joins TRBV3-1 and TRBJ1-2; the D is unclear. This CDR3 is 15 amino acids long. V lost 1 base, J lost 4 bases, and 13 bases lay in between. CDR1 and CDR2 (germline): LGHDT, YNNKEL (reference sequence). The CDR3 protein is CASSQGTRNPYGYTF. The CDR3, as DNA: TGTGCCAGCAGCCAAGGTACAAGGAACCCCTATGGCTACACCTTC.

This clonotype was seen at least ten times. V gene TRBV13 combines with J gene TRBJ2-1; TRBD1 matches 11 bases. V dropped 4 bases and J dropped 3; count of bases not matched to a gene: 5. CDR3 length equals 16 residues. Germline CDR1 is PRHDT and CDR2 is FYEKMQ (reference sequence). The CDR3 here is CASSSRDRGFYNEQFF. For the CDR3, the DNA is TGTGCCAGCAGCTCAAGGGACAGGGGGTTCTACAATGAGCAGTTCTTC.

Ten or more counts support this clonotype. The rearrangement joins TRBV20-1 to TRBJ1-6; a possible D gene is TRBD1 (5 bases). V lost 0 bases and J 13 bases, leaving 16 bases between the germline ends. CDR1 is DFQATT, CDR2 SNEGSKA, per germline (reference sequence). The CDR3 runs 14 residues. The CDR3 loop is CSARDRTGLSPLHF. CDR3 in DNA: TGCAGTGCTAGAGATCGAACAGGTTTAAGCCCCCTCCACTTT.

Turning to this clonotype: The junction does not match germline at one end; this may be a read error. V is TRBV11-3 and J is TRBJ2-7; 7 nucleotides agree with TRBD2. Germline lookup yields CDR1 SGHNT and CDR2 YENEEA. This CDR3 contains 15 residues. Here the CDR3 DNA reads TGTGCCAACAGCTTAGGAGCGGGAAGCTCCTACGAGCAGTACTTC. The encoded protein is CANSLGAGSSYEQYF.

This rearrangement joins TRBV27 to TRBJ1-2; D is possibly TRBD1 (6 bases). The CDR3 runs to 15 residues. Trimming left V 7 bases short and J 5 bases short, with 20 bases between. Germline-derived CDR1 and CDR2 are MNHEY and SMNVEV (reference sequence). CDR3 residues: CASIKQDSGPYGYTF. CDR3 coding DNA: TGTGCCAGCATTAAGCAGGACAGTGGGCCATATGGCTACACCTTC.

The J gene is TRBJ2-7, the V gene TRBV30; D remains unclear. The CDR3 has 12 amino acids. Germline CDR1 reads GTSNPN; CDR2 reads SVGIG (reference sequence). The V and J ends lost 2 bases and 3 bases respectively, with 8 bases between them. The CDR3 DNA sequence: TGTGCCTGGAGTCGGGTCATCTACGAGCAGTACTTC. This gives the protein CAWSRVIYEQYF. Supplemented by reference TRBV30 and TRBJ2-7, the full variable domain reads SQTIHQWPATLVQPVGSPLSLECTVEGTSNPNLYWYRQAAGRGLQLLFYSVGIGQISSEVPQNLSASRPQDRQFILSSKKLLLSDSGFYLCAWSRVIYEQYFGPGTRLTVT.

This clonotype was recorded at least ten times. V is TRBV20-1 and J is TRBJ1-2; D possibly corresponds to TRBD1 (5 bases). V gave up 4 bases and J gave up 0 bases, with 12 bases separating them. Germline V gives CDR1 DFQATT, CDR2 SNEGSKA (reference sequence). CDR3 length: 14 residues. The CDR3 loop is CSAIGARANYGYTF. The CDR3 nucleotides are TGCAGTGCTATAGGGGCCCGAGCTAACTATGGCTACACCTTC.

Concerning this clonotype itself: One junction end does not reproduce the germline sequence, and a read error may be involved. The chain links TRBV6-6 to TRBJ1-5; 8 bases line up with TRBD1. The CDR3 runs to 17 residues. Germline CDR1 and CDR2: MNHNY and SVGAGI (reference sequence). CDR3 DNA sequence: TGTGCCAGCAGCCAAACCCGACAGGGGTTTGGCAATCAGCCCCAGCCTTTT. Translation: CASSQTRQGFGNQPQPF.